One and the same sample provided the 28 T cell receptor beta chains below, sequenced in a study of blood T cell repertoires in COVID-19. Clones were sequenced by immunoSEQ multiplex PCR, and TCRdb holds only the in-frame ones, with some missing. The sample has under 500,000 clones, 85% to 90% seen once. Sequencing was performed on peripheral blood. These receptor sequences come from a woman aged 25 to 39 with acute or convalescent COVID-19.

The CDR3 DNA sequence: TGCGCCAGCAGCCGCGCCCAAGCCGCGAACACCGGGGAGCTGTTTTTT. The encoded protein is CASSRAQAANTGELFF. The gene calls are TRBV4-1 and TRBJ2-2, with D uncertain. This CDR3 region has 16 residues. Trimming cost V 4 bases and J 0 bases, with 12 bases left between them. Germline assignment: CDR1 MGHRA and CDR2 YSYEKL.

This sequence joins TRBV28 and TRBJ1-4; a possible D gene is TRBD1 (5 bases). Germline loops: CDR1 MDHEN, CDR2 SYDVKM. The CDR3 extends over 18 amino acids. V lost 3 bases to trimming and J lost 0 bases, with 17 bases between them. The CDR3, as DNA: TGTGCCAGCAGTTTGGGCGGGGCCAAAGCCACAACTAATGAAAAACTGTTTTTT. Residues: CASSLGGAKATTNEKLFF.

The gene calls are TRBV30 and TRBJ2-2; 10 bases line up with TRBD2. Trimming removed 4 bases from V and 7 bases from J; junction bases left unmatched: 15. CDR3 length: 17 residues. Germline assignment: CDR1 GTSNPN and CDR2 SVGIG (reference sequence). CDR3: CAWKGGLANPRSGELFF. In DNA form, the CDR3 reads TGTGCCTGGAAAGGGGGACTAGCGAATCCTAGGAGCGGGGAGCTGTTTTTT.

This sequence joins TRBV30 and TRBJ2-5; 7 nucleotides match TRBD2. V lost 2 bases and J lost 5; bases outside the gene matches: 8. This CDR3 spans 14 amino acids. Per germline, CDR1 GTSNPN and CDR2 SVGIG (reference sequence). CDR3 in DNA: TGTGCCTGGAGTAGGGGACTACCTTCGGAGACCCAGTACTTC. Protein sequence: CAWSRGLPSETQYF.

The chain links TRBV2 to TRBJ2-3; a weak D match, TRBD1 (5 bases). The CDR3 has 14 amino acids. Germline CDR1 is SNHLY and CDR2 is FYNNEI. V gave up 7 bases and J gave up 0 bases, with 11 bases separating them. CDR3 nucleotide sequence: TGTGCCAGCAAACGAGACAGAAGCACAGATACGCAGTATTTT. Its translation: CASKRDRSTDTQYF.

The V call is TRBV27, the J call TRBJ1-6; D call uncertain. Germline CDR1 and CDR2: MNHEY and SMNVEV (reference sequence). The CDR3 is 13 amino acids. V was clipped by 5 bases and J by 9 bases, with 11 bases between them. The CDR3 is CASSAKRGSPLHF. The CDR3 nucleotides read TGTGCCAGCAGTGCAAAAAGAGGTTCACCCCTCCACTTT.

This clone was seen only once. The V gene is TRBV7-2, the J gene TRBJ2-3; D is perhaps TRBD1 (7 bases). CDR1 is SGHTA and CDR2 is FQGNSA in the germline V gene. The CDR3 has 16 amino acids. Trimming removed 5 bases from V and 1 base from J, with 16 bases in between. The CDR3: CASSPNRGGGTDTQYF. The CDR3 DNA is TGTGCCAGCAGCCCGAACAGGGGCGGGGGCACAGATACGCAGTATTTT.

The gene calls are TRBV19 and TRBJ1-2; D is perhaps TRBD1 (6 bases). The CDR3 consists of 15 residues. V was clipped by 7 bases and J by 4 bases, with 19 bases between them. Looked up from germline, CDR1 is LNHDA and CDR2 is SQIVND (reference sequence). The CDR3 here is CASIGGLNPSYGYTF. CDR3 DNA: TGTGCCAGTATCGGGGGGCTCAATCCTTCCTATGGCTACACCTTC.

The V gene is TRBV25-1, the J gene TRBJ2-3, with a possible D match to TRBD1 (6 bases). From germline, CDR1 is MGHDK and CDR2 SYGVNS. The CDR3 sequence is 13 residues long. V lost 3 bases and J 5 bases, leaving 9 bases between the germline ends. The CDR3 region is CASSEGALDTQYF. In DNA form, the CDR3 reads TGTGCCAGCAGTGAGGGGGCCCTAGATACGCAGTATTTT.

The chain is built from TRBV6-1 and TRBJ2-5; 8 bases match TRBD1. Germline values: CDR1 MNHNS, CDR2 SASEGT. The CDR3 has 16 amino acids. The junction had 8 bases not matched to a gene; V was cut back by 3 bases and J by 2 bases. The CDR3 loop reads CASSDRGQGEQETQYF. CDR3 coding DNA: TGTGCCAGCAGTGACCGCGGACAGGGCGAGCAAGAGACCCAGTACTTC.

The gene calls are TRBV3-1 (or the pseudogene TRBV3-2) and TRBJ2-3; 8 nucleotides match TRBD2. The CDR3 has 15 residues. The germline V gene encodes CDR1 LGHDT and CDR2 YNNKEL (reference sequence). V lost 1 base to trimming and J lost 7 bases; unmatched junction nucleotides: 7. CDR3 coding DNA: TGTGCCAGCAGCCAAGCAGCGGGGGTGACGTATACGCAGTATTTT. Amino acid sequence: CASSQAAGVTYTQYF.

The rearrangement links TRBV29-1 to TRBJ1-1; 8 nucleotides line up with TRBD1. Per germline, CDR1 SQVTM and CDR2 ANQGSEA. This CDR3 region has 15 residues. The trim removed 7 bases at V and 3 bases at J, leaving 13 bases unmatched. CDR3 nucleotide sequence: TGCAGCGCACTCCCCAGGACAGGGAGGGACACTGAAGCTTTCTTT. As protein: CSALPRTGRDTEAFF.

This clone was observed once. V and J are TRBV28 and TRBJ1-6; tentatively, D is TRBD1 (6 bases). Trimming left V 3 bases short and J 2 bases short, with 14 bases between. The germline V gene encodes CDR1 MDHEN and CDR2 SYDVKM. The CDR3 totals 17 residues. The CDR3 coding sequence is TGTGCCAGCAGTTTTGGCTCAGGGGTACCCTATAATTCACCCCTCCACTTT. Translation gives CASSFGSGVPYNSPLHF.

The V and J genes are TRBV2 and TRBJ1-6; D possibly corresponds to TRBD1 (5 bases). Per the germline V gene, CDR1 is SNHLY and CDR2 is FYNNEI. V lost 4 bases to trimming and J lost 6 bases, with 16 bases between them. CDR3 size: 16 residues. The CDR3, as DNA: TGTGCCAGCAGTGTTTCGTCAGGGATTCCTAATTCACCCCTCCACTTT. Translation: CASSVSSGIPNSPLHF.

This clone was found once. This chain uses TRBV28 with TRBJ1-1; 8 nucleotides line up with TRBD1. CDR1 MDHEN and CDR2 SYDVKM come from the germline V gene. V dropped 3 bases and J dropped 6; count of bases not matched to a gene: 9. This CDR3 has 15 residues. The CDR3 bases are TGTGCCAGCAGTTTGGGTTCCAGGGGGCACGCTGAAGCTTTCTTT. Translating it yields CASSLGSRGHAEAFF.

This clone was detected once. V usage is TRBV10-2 and J usage is TRBJ2-2, with D maybe TRBD1 (6 bases). The ends were cut back, 3 bases at V and 4 bases at J, with 21 bases in the middle. CDR1 is WSHSY and CDR2 is SAAADI in the germline V gene. The CDR3 is 18 residues long. CDR3 sequence reads: CASSDPGAARRSTGELFF. In DNA form, the CDR3 reads TGCGCCAGCAGTGATCCAGGGGCCGCGAGACGATCCACCGGGGAGCTGTTTTTT.

This chain uses TRBV6-1 with TRBJ2-3; 7 bases match TRBD2. This CDR3 spans 15 amino acids. CDR1 is MNHNS, CDR2 SASEGT, per germline. The trim removed 3 bases at V and 2 bases at J, leaving 5 bases unmatched. The CDR3 DNA reads TGTGCCAGCAGTGAGCAGCGGGGATCCACAGATACGCAGTATTTT. Translated: CASSEQRGSTDTQYF.

This chain links TRBV24-1 with TRBJ2-5; perhaps TRBD1 as D (6 bases). The CDR3 runs to 13 residues. V was cut by 4 bases and J by 9 bases, with 14 bases left in between. Looked up from germline, CDR1 is KGHDR and CDR2 is SFDVKD. The CDR3 DNA sequence: TGTGCCACCAGTGACGGTGCGGCAGGGGCCCAGTACTTC. Amino acid sequence: CATSDGAAGAQYF.

The table lists this clone with a count of one. The chain couples TRBV5-1 to TRBJ1-1; possibly TRBD1 for D (6 bases). This CDR3 contains 15 residues. Between the trimmed V and J ends, which lost 4 bases and 4 bases, there was a span of 17 bases. CDR1 and CDR2 from the germline V gene are SGHRS and YFSETQ. The CDR3: CASSPGDTGFTEAFF. DNA for the CDR3: TGCGCCAGCAGCCCAGGGGACACCGGCTTCACTGAAGCTTTCTTT. Complete variable domain (other parts from reference TRBV5-1 and TRBJ1-1): KAGVTQTPRYLIKTRGQQVTLSCSPISGHRSVSWYQQTPGQGLQFLFEYFSETQRNKGNFPGRFSGRQFSNSRSEMNVSTLELGDSALYLCASSPGDTGFTEAFFGQGTRLTVV.

This rearrangement joins TRBV9 to TRBJ2-1, with TRBD1 matching over 8 bases. This CDR3 spans 16 amino acids. The germline CDR1 and CDR2 sequences are SGDLS and YYNGEE. V lost 4 bases and J lost 8; bases outside the gene matches: 14. The CDR3 is CASSHQQGASADEQFF. CDR3 sequence (DNA): TGTGCCAGCAGCCACCAGCAGGGGGCCTCGGCGGATGAGCAGTTCTTC.

The V call is TRBV5-1, the J call TRBJ2-3; D is possibly TRBD2 (5 bases). Germline assignment: CDR1 SGHRS and CDR2 YFSETQ. CDR3 length: 12 amino acids. Trimming removed 5 bases from V and 6 bases from J, with 10 bases in between. CDR3 residues: CASRGPGDTQYF. CDR3 bases: TGCGCCAGCAGGGGTCCGGGGGATACGCAGTATTTT.

This clone was recorded only once. The chain has TRBV4-2 and TRBJ2-3, with 7 bases aligning to TRBD1. The ends lost 1 base at V and 2 bases at J; junction bases unmatched: 9. The CDR3 has 17 residues. CDR1 is LGHNA, CDR2 YNFKEQ, per germline. This CDR3 reads CASSQGIQGSSTDTQYF. The CDR3 DNA follows: TGTGCCAGCAGCCAAGGTATACAGGGGTCCTCCACAGATACGCAGTATTTT.

The V and J genes are TRBV5-6 and TRBJ2-5; maybe TRBD2 (6 bases). The ends were cut back, 0 bases at V and 5 bases at J, with 17 bases in the middle. The CDR3 loop spans 16 amino acids. Germline CDR1 SGHDT, CDR2 YYEEEE. CDR3 sequence (DNA): TGTGCCAGCAGCTTGGCGGGGTCCGGGGAGGACGAGACCCAGTACTTC. Its protein is CASSLAGSGEDETQYF.

The genes are TRBV7-9 and TRBJ2-6; no firm D call. V dropped 10 bases and J dropped 2 bases, with 6 bases sitting between them. CDR1 is SEHNR and CDR2 is FQNEAQ in the germline V gene (reference sequence). The CDR3 is made up of 12 amino acids. CDR3 residues: CAILAGANVLTF. CDR3 coding DNA: TGTGCCATCCTAGCTGGGGCCAACGTCCTGACTTTC.

V is TRBV9 and J is TRBJ2-1; 11 bases fit TRBD2. Germline lookup yields CDR1 SGDLS and CDR2 YYNGEE. Germline trimming cut 3 bases from V and 0 bases from J; bases unmatched to any gene: 11. This CDR3 is built from 19 residues. The CDR3 loop is CASSARRSSGGTSYNEQFF. CDR3 DNA sequence: TGTGCCAGCAGCGCCCGGCGATCTAGCGGGGGGACCTCCTACAATGAGCAGTTCTTC. Filled out from reference TRBV9 and TRBJ2-1, the complete variable domain reads DSGVTQTPKHLITATGQRVTLRCSPRSGDLSVYWYQQSLDQGLQFLIQYYNGEERAKGNILERFSAQQFPDLHSELNLSSLELGDSALYFCASSARRSSGGTSYNEQFFGPGTRLTVL.

The gene calls are TRBV9 and TRBJ1-3, with 7 bases that match TRBD1. The CDR3 is 15 residues long. V dropped 4 bases and J dropped 3; count of bases not matched to a gene: 7. Per the germline V gene, CDR1 is SGDLS and CDR2 is YYNGEE. In nucleotides, the CDR3 is TGTGCCAGCAGCTTCGACAGGGATGGTGGAAACACCATATATTTT. It specifies CASSFDRDGGNTIYF.

The V gene is TRBV27, the J gene TRBJ2-2, with 10 bases that match TRBD1. Germline CDR1 reads MNHEY; CDR2 reads SMNVEV (reference sequence). The CDR3 loop spans 18 amino acids. The ends lost 1 base at V and 6 bases at J; junction bases unmatched: 11. The CDR3 DNA reads as TGTGCCAGCAGTTTATTCGGTCCGGGACAGGGGTCGGCCGGGGAGCTGTTTTTT. This sequence encodes CASSLFGPGQGSAGELFF.

This chain connects TRBV29-1 to TRBJ2-3; maybe TRBD2 (6 bases). This CDR3 is 11 amino acids long. Germline CDR1 and CDR2: SQVTM and ANQGSEA. V lost 7 bases and J 7 bases, leaving 12 bases between the germline ends. The CDR3 here is CSARDFHTQYF. Written as DNA, the CDR3 is TGCAGCGCGCGGGACTTTCATACGCAGTATTTT.